This T cell receptor beta chain was recovered during a study of control samples from healthy donors and cancer patients. Measured with immunoSEQ multiplex PCR; TCRdb has only the in-frame clones, and not every one. Of more than 95,000 clones in the sample, 88% were seen once. The sequencing input was blood. The receptor's source is a woman in her 70s in good health.

CDR3 loop: CASAIAGGEADTQYF. CDR3 in DNA: TGTGCCAGCGCCATAGCGGGGGGGGAGGCAGATACGCAGTATTTT. V usage is TRBV7-3 and J usage is TRBJ2-3, with 11 bases fitting TRBD2. V was clipped by 8 bases and J by 4 bases; unmatched bases: 8. Germline loops: CDR1 SGHTA, CDR2 FQGTGA. The CDR3 has 15 residues.